This TCR beta chain was sequenced for a study of blood T cell repertoires in COVID-19. In the study overall: Acute-phase and convalescent COVID-19 samples originated in the United States, Italy and Spain. T cells, B-cell-depleted T cells, or PBMCs provided the cDNA or gDNA that served as material.

The germline V gene encodes CDR1 SNHLY and CDR2 FYNNEI. The V and J ends lost 6 bases and 4 bases, in that order; junction bases with no gene match: 10. CDR3 length: 16 residues. Seattle's enrolled individuals joined amid active infection and were then monitored longitudinally. Profiling relied on immunoSEQ multiplex PCR, and the TCRdb table lists in-frame clones only, not all of them. The table shows roughly 70,000 clones, with 86% occurring only once. The chain couples TRBV2 to TRBJ1-2; TRBD1 matches 11 bases. The specimen was peripheral blood. The clonotype comes from an older man with COVID-19, enrolled during active disease. This CDR3 is CASSEGQGGRGYGYTF. The CDR3 nucleotides read TGTGCCAGCAGCGAGGGACAGGGGGGTCGCGGCTATGGCTACACCTTC.